The T cell receptor (beta chain) described here comes from a study of chemoradiotherapy in HPV16-positive cancers. V dropped 1 base and J dropped 9 bases, with 16 bases sitting between them. CDR3 length equals 15 residues. Germline lookup yields CDR1 LGHNA and CDR2 YNFKEQ. The table came from immunoSEQ multiplex PCR; TCRdb's copy has only in-frame clones and leaves some out. Here the sample spans some 9,700 clones, around 80% being singletons. Whole-study findings and limits: The functional HPV-specific definition rests on just two HPV16-positive patients. Better recurrence-free survival went with HPV-responsive T-cell expansion in HPV16-positive patients.

Comment on this clone: Its antigen is still unknown.

Repertoires were sampled repeatedly during chemoradiotherapy. The receptor was derived from a human donor with HPV-associated anogenital cancer. Sample acquisition took place from a patient who underwent chemoradiotherapy. The chain has TRBV4-2 and TRBJ2-1; a possible D gene is TRBD1 (7 bases). This CDR3 reads CASSQGDRDFSEQFF. CDR3 DNA: TGTGCCAGCAGCCAAGGTGACAGGGACTTCAGTGAGCAGTTCTTC.